Listed below are T cell receptor beta chains from one sample, sequenced in a study of T cells in Graves' hyperthyroidism and ophthalmopathy. Each CDR3 protein gets one entry after TCRdb re-called the multiplex PCR reads with MiXCR. The sample carries some 92,000 distinct CDR3 sequences, about 37% recorded once. The sequenced material came from peripheral blood or thyroid tissue (not recorded which). These receptors were collected from a woman aged 25 to 39 with Graves' hyperthyroidism. Both conserved end residues are part of each CDR3. Fields, in order: clone size, J gene, D gene, V gene, CDR3 protein, CDR3 DNA. D genes are given only for firm matches. Size is omitted from some rows. Given values are once, few, many or a class for expanded clones.

NA,TRBJ1-2,NA,TRBV2,CARSQVGRGQLYGYTF,TGTGCCAGAAGCCAAGTCGGCCGGGGACAATTATATGGCTACACCTTC
few,TRBJ1-1,NA,TRBV27,CASSQQMGREAFF,TGTGCCAGCAGCCAGCAGATGGGTCGTGAAGCTTTCTTT
many,TRBJ1-2,TRBD1,TRBV5-1,CASSLGPGQGYGYTF,TGCGCCAGCAGCTTGGGGCCGGGACAGGGCTATGGCTACACCTTC
many,TRBJ1-1,NA,TRBV5-1,CASSLARRAEAFF,TGCGCCAGCAGCTTGGCAAGAAGGGCTGAAGCTTTCTTT
many,TRBJ1-2,NA,TRBV28,CASSSRVFRYTF,TGTGCCAGCAGTTCCAGGGTTTTTCGCTACACCTTC
few,TRBJ2-3,TRBD2,TRBV28,CASRLRLAGDTQYF,TGTGCCAGCAGATTAAGGCTAGCGGGAGATACGCAGTATTTT
NA,TRBJ2-7,NA,TRBV29-1,CSVGRDAWVDEQYF,TGCAGCGTTGGGAGGGACGCCTGGGTGGACGAGCAGTACTTC
few,TRBJ2-2,TRBD1,TRBV15,CATSSRDSENTGELFF,TGTGCCACCAGCAGCCGGGACAGCGAGAACACCGGGGAGCTGTTTTTT
NA,TRBJ2-3,NA,TRBV30,CAWSVSGRTTDTQYF,TGTGCCTGGAGTGTATCAGGCAGGACTACGGATACGCAGTATTTT
NA,TRBJ2-5,NA,TRBV20-1,CSARVGGTAHQETQYF,TGCAGTGCTAGAGTTGGCGGGACAGCCCACCAAGAGACCCAGTACTTC
many,TRBJ1-1,NA,TRBV5-1,CASSLVPGGETEAFF,TGCGCCAGCAGCTTGGTACCGGGAGGGGAAACTGAAGCTTTCTTT
once,TRBJ1-1,TRBD1,TRBV7-2,CASSRGTGEAEAFF,TGTGCCAGCAGCCGCGGGACAGGGGAGGCTGAAGCTTTCTTT
few,TRBJ2-3,NA,TRBV12-3/TRBV12-4,CASSPRKSTDTQYF,TGTGCCAGCAGCCCCCGAAAGAGCACAGATACGCAGTATTTT
NA,TRBJ1-2,TRBD1,TRBV10-3,CAIRTPGQGYGYTF,TGTGCCATCAGGACACCGGGACAGGGGTATGGCTACACCTTC
many,TRBJ2-6,NA,TRBV7-9,CASGWSGANVLTF,TGTGCCAGCGGGTGGTCCGGGGCCAACGTCCTGACTTTC
many,TRBJ1-5,NA,TRBV12-3/TRBV12-4,CASSGGRYQPQHF,TGTGCCAGCAGTGGGGGCAGATATCAGCCCCAGCATTTT
once,TRBJ2-2,NA,TRBV10-3,CAVSKSNSKNTGELFF,TGTGCCGTCAGTAAGTCGAATAGCAAGAACACCGGGGAGCTGTTTTTT
many,TRBJ2-6,NA,TRBV6-5,CASSYSRLGVSGANVLTF,TGTGCCAGCAGTTACTCGAGGTTGGGGGTCTCTGGGGCCAACGTCCTGACTTTC
once,TRBJ1-2,NA,TRBV2,CASRDGDYGYTF,TGTGCCAGCAGGGACGGGGACTATGGCTACACCTTC
NA,TRBJ2-7,TRBD1,TRBV9,CASRSSGTGEYEQYF,TGTGCCAGCAGATCAAGCGGGACAGGGGAATACGAGCAGTACTTC
many,TRBJ2-3,NA,TRBV9,CASSVGRTITDTQYF,TGTGCCAGCAGCGTAGGACGAACTATCACAGATACGCAGTATTTT
NA,TRBJ1-5,NA,TRBV2,CASSEQGQGQPQHF,TGTGCCAGCAGTGAACAGGGGCAGGGACAGCCCCAGCATTTT
many,TRBJ2-6,TRBD2,TRBV10-3,CASKGLAESSGANVLTF,TGTGCCAGTAAGGGACTAGCGGAGAGTTCTGGGGCCAACGTCCTGACTTTC
many,TRBJ1-2,TRBD1,TRBV7-9,CASSSGQPPDGYTF,TGTGCCAGCAGCTCGGGACAGCCCCCGGATGGCTACACCTTC
many,TRBJ1-5,NA,TRBV7-2,CASSVDSYQPQHF,TGTGCCAGCAGCGTTGACAGTTATCAGCCCCAGCATTTT
many,TRBJ1-3,TRBD1,TRBV5-1,CASSTRPTGDGGNTIYF,TGCGCCAGCAGCACCCGACCGACAGGGGACGGTGGAAACACCATATATTTT
NA,TRBJ1-2,NA,TRBV9,CASSGSTGIHGYTF,TGTGCCAGCAGCGGCTCAACAGGGATTCATGGCTACACCTTC
many,TRBJ2-2,NA,TRBV3-1,CASSRSSGELFF,TGTGCCAGCAGCCGATCCTCCGGGGAGCTGTTTTTT
NA,TRBJ1-5,TRBD1,TRBV10-3,CAISDSGQGNQPQHF,TGTGCCATCAGTGATTCGGGACAGGGGAATCAGCCCCAGCATTTT
NA,TRBJ1-5,NA,TRBV5-1,CASSLGGAQPLHF,TGCGCCAGCAGCCTTGGAGGGGCTCAGCCCCTGCATTTT
once,TRBJ2-2,TRBD1,TRBV7-6,CASSFRQGAPVGELFF,TGTGCCAGCAGCTTTCGACAGGGGGCGCCGGTCGGGGAGCTGTTTTTT
NA,TRBJ1-2,TRBD1,TRBV5-1,CASFRDRVHGYTF,TGTGCCAGCTTCCGAGACAGGGTACATGGCTACACCTTC
many,TRBJ2-7,NA,TRBV28,CASSGTLKEQYF,TGTGCCAGCAGTGGGACGCTTAAGGAGCAGTACTTC
NA,TRBJ2-7,NA,TRBV24-1,CATRHYEQYF,TGTGCCACTAGACACTACGAGCAGTACTTC
few,TRBJ2-7,NA,TRBV7-9,CASSPPSGSYEQYF,TGTGCCAGCAGCCCCCCTTCGGGTTCCTACGAGCAGTACTTC
once,TRBJ1-1,TRBD1,TRBV7-3,CASSPGGTGRTEAFF,TGTGCCAGCAGCCCGGGCGGGACAGGGCGGACTGAAGCTTTCTTT
NA,TRBJ1-6,TRBD1,TRBV20-1,CSARRAQGQGSSPLHF,TGCAGTGCTAGGCGAGCCCAGGGACAGGGCAGTTCACCCCTCCACTTT
many,TRBJ2-3,NA,TRBV7-8,CASSFLNEEFTDTQYF,TGTGCCAGCAGCTTCCTTAACGAGGAGTTCACAGATACGCAGTATTTT
many,TRBJ2-2,TRBD2,TRBV10-3,CATDSGIFAGELFF,TGTGCCACTGATAGCGGGATTTTCGCCGGGGAGCTGTTTTTT
few,TRBJ2-2,TRBD2,TRBV6-5,CASSHASGSDSGELFF,TGTGCCAGCAGTCATGCCAGCGGGAGCGATAGCGGGGAGCTGTTTTTT
NA,TRBJ1-2,TRBD1,TRBV12-3/TRBV12-4,CASSTRDREGYTF,TGTGCCAGCAGCACCCGGGACAGAGAAGGCTACACCTTC
many,TRBJ2-6,NA,TRBV28,CASSPPGSSGANVLTF,TGTGCCAGCAGCCCTCCAGGGTCCTCTGGGGCCAACGTCCTGACTTTC
many,TRBJ1-4,NA,TRBV4-1,CASSLTVTAEKLFF,TGCGCCAGCAGCCTAACGGTGACGGCCGAAAAACTGTTTTTT
NA,TRBJ2-7,TRBD2,TRBV15,CATSRDGPSGSSYEQYF,TGTGCCACCAGCAGAGATGGGCCTAGCGGGAGCTCCTACGAGCAGTACTTC
NA,TRBJ1-4,NA,TRBV9,CASSPQGLAGDNEKLFF,TGTGCCAGCAGCCCTCAGGGGCTAGCGGGAGACAATGAAAAACTGTTTTTT
NA,TRBJ2-7,TRBD1,TRBV7-9,CASSFTGTGPYEQYF,TGTGCCAGCAGCTTTACCGGGACAGGGCCCTACGAGCAGTACTTC
once,TRBJ2-7,NA,TRBV7-2,CASSLKHRDEQYF,TGTGCCAGCAGCTTAAAGCACAGGGACGAGCAGTACTTC
many,TRBJ1-4,NA,TRBV4-1,CASSLKSWYGKRYEKLFF,TGCGCCAGCAGCCTAAAGAGTTGGTACGGGAAGAGGTATGAAAAACTGTTTTTT
many,TRBJ2-7,NA,TRBV20-1,CSVGVSSYEQYF,TGCAGTGTGGGGGTGAGCTCCTACGAGCAGTACTTC
many,TRBJ1-5,NA,TRBV9,CASSFGPYQPQHF,TGTGCCAGCAGCTTTGGACCCTATCAGCCCCAGCATTTT